The rows below give T cell receptor beta chains drawn from one sample of a study of T cells after yellow fever vaccination. TCRdb fed the 5' RACE reads into MiXCR, producing one record per CDR3 protein. Among 300,000 or so distinct CDR3 sequences listed, 6.8% were seen once. The sequences come from PBMCs, collected around 45 days after the first yellow fever vaccination. The receptors originated from a young man who received the YFV17D yellow fever vaccine. CDR3s include the opening cysteine and the closing phenylalanine or tryptophan. D genes are given only for firm matches. Size is omitted from some rows. Given values are once, few, many or a class for expanded clones.

CASTHWGGRNTEAFF	TGTGCCAGCACCCACTGGGGGGGGAGGAACACTGAAGCTTTCTTT	TRBJ1-1	TRBV7-9	.	.
CATSRDLGLSNQPQHF	TGTGCCACCAGCAGAGATCTGGGACTCAGCAATCAGCCCCAGCATTTT	TRBJ1-5	TRBV15	.	few
CASSLGGYGNQPQHF	TGCGCCAGCAGCTTGGGGGGATATGGGAATCAGCCCCAGCATTTT	TRBJ1-5	TRBV5-1	.	many
CASSLTVRTEETQYF	TGTGCCAGCAGTTTAACGGTCAGGACAGAAGAGACCCAGTACTTC	TRBJ2-5	TRBV27	.	few
CASSYSMRQIEGYTF	TGTGCCAGCAGTTACTCGATGAGGCAGATCGAGGGCTACACCTTC	TRBJ1-2	TRBV6-5	.	few
CASSLEVRGPTDTQYF	TGCGCCAGCAGCTTGGAGGTACGCGGGCCCACAGATACGCAGTATTTT	TRBJ2-3	TRBV5-1	.	few
CASSSRLAGGLEREQFF	TGCGCCAGCAGCTCAAGACTAGCGGGGGGGCTCGAGCGTGAGCAGTTCTTC	TRBJ2-1	TRBV5-1	TRBD2	few
CASSQVGGQANTGELFF	TGCGCCAGCAGCCAAGTTGGTGGGCAGGCGAACACCGGGGAGCTGTTTTTT	TRBJ2-2	TRBV4-3	.	.
CASSLTAGQGGRQETQYF	TGCGCCAGCAGCCTCACGGCGGGACAGGGGGGTCGGCAAGAGACCCAGTACTTC	TRBJ2-5	TRBV4-3	TRBD1	.
CASSGSSGTGTYEQYF	TGCGCCAGCAGCGGCAGCTCCGGGACAGGAACCTACGAGCAGTACTTC	TRBJ2-7	TRBV5-1	TRBD1	.
CASSPGNSPLHF	TGTGCCAGCAGTCCAGGGAATTCACCCCTCCACTTT	TRBJ1-6	TRBV25-1	.	many
CASSFGTSDSTDTQYF	TGTGCCAGCAGCTTCGGGACTAGCGATAGCACAGATACGCAGTATTTT	TRBJ2-3	TRBV5-5	TRBD2	.
CASRSVGGPTGELFF	TGTGCCAGCAGGAGTGTCGGGGGGCCCACCGGGGAGCTGTTTTTT	TRBJ2-2	TRBV2	.	few
CASSVGSGQGTDTQYF	TGTGCCAGCAGCGTAGGTTCGGGACAGGGGACAGATACGCAGTATTTT	TRBJ2-3	TRBV9	TRBD1	few
CASSYSNGLETQYF	TGTGCCAGCAGTTACTCGAACGGCCTAGAGACCCAGTACTTC	TRBJ2-5	TRBV6-5	.	many
CASSLTIGAGGPDTQYF	TGTGCCAGCAGCTTAACCATTGGCGCGGGGGGGCCAGATACGCAGTATTTT	TRBJ2-3	TRBV7-3	TRBD2	few
CASSSPTSVNEQFF	TGTGCCAGCAGTTCTCCGACTAGCGTTAATGAGCAGTTCTTC	TRBJ2-1	TRBV28	TRBD2	many
CSAQRLTNVLTF	TGCAGTGCTCAGCGGCTGACCAACGTCCTGACTTTC	TRBJ2-6	TRBV20-1	.	few
CASSLVGVGTDTQYF	TGCGCCAGCAGCCTGGTGGGGGTCGGCACAGATACGCAGTATTTT	TRBJ2-3	TRBV5-1	.	many
CASMDSNLPDTEAFF	TGTGCCAGTATGGACAGTAACTTGCCCGACACTGAAGCTTTCTTT	TRBJ1-1	TRBV4-2	.	few
CSASKASTDTQYF	TGCAGTGCCTCTAAGGCTAGCACAGATACGCAGTATTTT	TRBJ2-3	TRBV20-1	.	.
CASSEALGDSGYTF	TGTGCCAGCAGTGAAGCGCTCGGGGATTCTGGCTACACCTTC	TRBJ1-2	TRBV6-1	.	.
CASSQTQGAANSPLHF	TGTGCCAGCAGCCAAACCCAGGGGGCGGCTAATTCACCCCTCCACTTT	TRBJ1-6	TRBV4-2	TRBD1	few
CASTRTDTQYF	TGTGCCAGCACCCGCACAGATACGCAGTATTTT	TRBJ2-3	TRBV7-9	.	.